These T cell receptor beta chains were read from a single sample in a study of T cells in Graves' hyperthyroidism and ophthalmopathy. TCRdb fed the multiplex PCR reads into MiXCR, producing one record per CDR3 protein. The sample records roughly 400,000 distinct CDR3 sequences, around a sixth being singletons. The sequenced sample was blood. Receptors originate from a woman aged 18-29 years with Graves' hyperthyroidism that later progressed to Graves' ophthalmopathy. Each CDR3 is given with its conserved first and last residue. D genes are given only for firm matches. Size tells how often a clone was seen (once, few, many) or the class of an expanded clone, and some rows leave it out.

>TRBJ1-3|-|TRBV30|many
CAWRFSGNTIYF
TGTGCCTGGAGATTCTCTGGAAACACCATATATTTT
>TRBJ2-3|-|TRBV20-1|many
CSARSAEPQLFTDTQYF
TGCAGTGCTAGGTCGGCTGAGCCACAACTATTCACAGATACGCAGTATTTT
>TRBJ2-1|TRBD2|TRBV11-3|many
CASSMGLAGASSYNEQFF
TGTGCCAGCAGCATGGGACTAGCGGGAGCGAGCTCCTACAATGAGCAGTTCTTC
>TRBJ1-2|-|TRBV5-5|-
CASSLSSGPRRVGGGYTF
TGTGCCAGCAGCTTGAGTTCGGGTCCCCGTAGGGTCGGGGGAGGCTACACCTTC
>TRBJ2-5|-|TRBV4-2|-
CASSALQEGTQYF
TGTGCCAGCAGCGCCCTTCAAGAAGGGACCCAGTACTTC
>TRBJ2-5|-|TRBV28|many
CASRRGQTQYF
TGTGCCAGCCGCAGGGGACAAACCCAGTACTTC
>TRBJ2-1|-|TRBV3-1|-
CASSPKAGGPSSYNEQFF
TGTGCCAGCAGCCCGAAAGCGGGCGGGCCGAGCTCCTACAATGAGCAGTTCTTC
>TRBJ2-7|TRBD2|TRBV29-1|many
CSVEGERLAGLYEQYF
TGCAGCGTTGAAGGAGAGCGGCTAGCGGGACTCTACGAGCAGTACTTC
>TRBJ1-2|-|TRBV7-9|-
CASSSQSNYGYTF
TGTGCCAGCAGCTCACAAAGTAACTATGGCTACACCTTC
>TRBJ2-1|TRBD2|TRBV28|many
CASSPPVRGAYNEQFF
TGTGCCAGCAGTCCGCCCGTGCGGGGGGCCTACAATGAGCAGTTCTTC
>TRBJ2-2|TRBD1|TRBV28|few
CASSFQGDANTGELFF
TGTGCCAGCAGTTTCCAGGGGGACGCGAACACCGGGGAGCTGTTTTTT
>TRBJ1-1|-|TRBV20-1|many
CSARGARTVEAFF
TGCAGTGCTAGGGGCGCCCGGACAGTTGAAGCTTTCTTT
>TRBJ1-5|-|TRBV28|many
CASSSPLGAGQPQHF
TGTGCCAGCAGTTCCCCATTGGGGGCGGGTCAGCCCCAGCATTTT
>TRBJ2-1|TRBD2|TRBV12-3/TRBV12-4|many
CASLLGSSGNNEQFF
TGTGCCAGCTTGCTGGGGTCTAGCGGGAACAATGAGCAGTTCTTC
>TRBJ2-1|-|TRBV6-2/TRBV6-3|many
CASSYPRTSYNEQFF
TGTGCCAGCAGTTACCCCAGGACTTCCTACAATGAGCAGTTCTTC
>TRBJ1-2|-|TRBV15|many
CATSREGAGYGYTF
TGTGCCACCAGCAGAGAGGGGGCGGGCTATGGCTACACCTTC
>TRBJ2-7|TRBD2|TRBV15|many
CATSRDLAGRVYEQYF
TGTGCCACCAGCAGGGACCTAGCGGGAAGGGTCTACGAGCAGTACTTC
>TRBJ2-1|TRBD2|TRBV28|many
CASSYLAGDYNEQFF
TGTGCCAGCAGTTATCTAGCGGGGGATTACAATGAGCAGTTCTTC
>TRBJ2-2|-|TRBV12-3/TRBV12-4|many
CASSLAPYTGELFF
TGTGCCAGCAGTTTAGCTCCTTACACCGGGGAGCTGTTTTTT
>TRBJ1-1|-|TRBV19|many
CASSSGPNTEAFF
TGTGCCAGTAGTTCGGGACCGAACACTGAAGCTTTCTTT
>TRBJ1-1|-|TRBV29-1|many
CSVRKGLNTEAFF
TGCAGCGTTAGGAAGGGGCTGAACACTGAAGCTTTCTTT
>TRBJ2-1|TRBD2|TRBV5-1|few
CASMRREGGDEQFF
TGCGCCAGCATGCGGCGGGAGGGGGGTGATGAGCAGTTCTTC
>TRBJ1-4|-|TRBV12-3/TRBV12-4|-
CASSSSSEKLFF
TGTGCCAGCAGTTCGAGCAGTGAAAAACTGTTTTTT
>TRBJ2-1|-|TRBV6-6|-
CASSYSPGWSGDGDEQFF
TGTGCCAGCAGTTACTCTCCGGGTTGGTCAGGGGACGGGGATGAGCAGTTCTTC
>TRBJ1-4|-|TRBV7-6|-
CASSLLQGGREKLFF
TGTGCCAGCAGCTTACTGCAGGGAGGCCGTGAAAAACTGTTTTTT
>TRBJ1-2|-|TRBV30|-
CAWTDDGTAYGYTF
TGTGCCTGGACTGACGATGGCACAGCTTATGGCTACACCTTC
>TRBJ2-3|-|TRBV5-4|-
CASSFWGLAETTDTQYF
TGTGCCAGCAGCTTCTGGGGGCTAGCGGAGACCACAGATACGCAGTATTTT
>TRBJ2-5|-|TRBV5-1|-
CASSLVNQRQETQYF
TGCGCCAGCAGCTTGGTTAACCAGCGCCAAGAGACCCAGTACTTC
>TRBJ2-2|-|TRBV19|few
CASSIEVYNTGELFF
TGTGCCAGTAGTATAGAGGTGTACAACACCGGGGAGCTGTTTTTT
>TRBJ1-1|-|TRBV28|-
CASSSADGPNTEAFF
TGTGCCAGCAGTTCGGCGGACGGACCAAACACTGAAGCTTTCTTT
>TRBJ2-5|-|TRBV7-2|many
CASSAGTHLFGETQYF
TGTGCCAGCAGCGCCGGGACCCATCTCTTCGGAGAGACCCAGTACTTC
>TRBJ1-2|TRBD1|TRBV27|few
CASSSTSTGGRYGCTF
TGTGCCAGCAGTTCTACCTCGACAGGGGGTCGATATGGCTGCACCTTC
>TRBJ2-5|TRBD2|TRBV20-1|-
CSATSGGETQYF
TGCAGTGCTACTTCCGGGGGGGAGACCCAGTACTTC
>TRBJ2-5|TRBD1|TRBV7-9|many
CASSPGQATLYQETQYF
TGTGCCAGCAGCCCGGGACAGGCGACCCTGTACCAAGAGACCCAGTACTTC
>TRBJ2-2|-|TRBV20-1|many
CSAAPLDTGELFF
TGCAGTGCCGCCCCGTTGGACACCGGGGAGCTGTTTTTT
>TRBJ2-3|TRBD1|TRBV7-9|many
CASSFQGATDTQYF
TGTGCCAGCAGCTTTCAGGGGGCCACGGATACGCAGTATTTT
>TRBJ1-6|-|TRBV11-2|few
CAGSSLQGWNSPLHF
TGTGCCGGCAGCTCCTTACAGGGCTGGAATTCACCCCTCCACTTT
>TRBJ2-7|TRBD1|TRBV6-1|-
CASSSGTGRLEQYF
TGTGCCAGCAGCTCCGGGACAGGGAGGTTGGAGCAGTACTTC
>TRBJ2-1|-|TRBV9|few
CASGTGNSYNEQFF
TGTGCCAGCGGAACAGGGAACTCCTACAATGAGCAGTTCTTC
>TRBJ1-1|-|TRBV12-3/TRBV12-4|many
CASTLTTQGNTEAFF
TGTGCCAGCACCTTGACCACACAGGGGAACACTGAAGCTTTCTTT
>TRBJ2-3|TRBD2|TRBV6-2/TRBV6-3|-
CATLGGSGRASTDTQYF
TGTGCCACCCTAGGGGGTAGCGGGAGGGCCTCCACAGATACGCAGTATTTT
>TRBJ1-6|-|TRBV6-5|-
CASSYSKGVNSPLHF
TGTGCCAGCAGTTACTCGAAAGGGGTGAATTCACCCCTCCACTTT
>TRBJ2-5|-|TRBV15|few
CATSRDRLGAFREEQETQYF
TGTGCCACCAGCAGAGATCGTTTGGGGGCGTTTCGGGAGGAACAAGAGACCCAGTACTTC